The subject of this entry is one T cell receptor (beta chain). Its antigen is still unknown. Starting from approximately 0.45 ug of total RNA, TCR beta cDNA was produced with a primer in the constant region. Libraries for TCR beta were built through three nested multiplex PCR rounds, which together made up a slightly modified ARM-PCR procedure. For around 11 cycles apiece, the opening two PCR rounds ran with TRBV1-TRBV30 forward primers and a C-beta reverse primer. MiXCR, applied by TCRdb to the multiplex PCR reads, yields one record per CDR3 protein. The sample consists of about 97,000 distinct CDR3 sequences, about 62% of them appearing once. The data derive from a study of tumor-infiltrating lymphocytes in primary liver carcinoma. Overall study results and limits: Just about 7-25% of leading clones were found in every one of five regions.

The CDR3 runs 16 residues. The V gene's germline CDR1 is SQVTM and CDR2 ANQGSEA. V was pared by 7 bases and J by 2 bases, with 9 bases of the junction left unmatched. From about 19-30 mg of unsorted bulk tissue, DNA and RNA were co-extracted together. The sequence derives from a woman aged 55-70 years with primary liver carcinoma and hepatitis B virus infection. The genes are TRBV29-1 and TRBJ2-6; 9 bases align to TRBD1. The sample consisted of liver tumor tissue from sampling region 2. The subset denotes: tumor region T2, inferior pole. The CDR3 spells CSAMTGGVTGANVLTF. The DNA of the CDR3 is TGCAGCGCTATGACAGGGGGTGTTACTGGGGCCAACGTCCTGACTTTC.